The 8 T cell receptor beta chains in this list originate from one sample, sequenced in a study of cytomegalovirus exposure and HLA in healthy donors. Researchers ran the PCR with 60 Vbeta and 13 Jbeta primers. Produced via immunoSEQ multiplex PCR; TCRdb's table is partial and in-frame only. Found here are 150,000 to 200,000 clones, over 75% of them singletons; the top ten hold 1%. The sample comprised PBMCs. The receptors derive from a woman aged 45-65 years in good health and CMV-seropositive.

The chain carries TRBV12-5 and TRBJ2-1, with D tentatively TRBD2 (5 bases). With 7 bases removed from V and 1 base from J, the gap between germline ends came to 8 bases. Per the germline V gene, CDR1 is LGHNT and CDR2 is FRNRAP. The CDR3 is 13 amino acids. CDR3 nucleotide sequence: TGTGCTAGTGAGGGCGGGTCCTACAATGAGCAGTTCTTC. It is translated as CASEGGSYNEQFF.

Regarding this clone: One junction end disagrees with the germline gene, perhaps due to a read error. The chain combines TRBV7-9 with TRBJ1-2, with 11 bases aligning to TRBD1. CDR1 is SEHNR, CDR2 FQNEAQ, per germline (reference sequence). The CDR3 totals 17 residues. The CDR3 DNA follows: TGTTCCAGCAGCTCGCGGACAGGGGGCGTTGATAACTATGGCTACACCTTC. Encoded protein: CSSSSRTGGVDNYGYTF.

The V and J genes are TRBV28 and TRBJ1-2; D is ambiguous. This CDR3 is built from 14 residues. Germline loops: CDR1 MDHEN, CDR2 SYDVKM. Trimming removed 5 bases from V and 0 bases from J, with 10 bases in between. The CDR3 region is CASSEAEANYGYTF. Written as DNA, the CDR3 is TGTGCCAGCAGTGAGGCAGAAGCTAACTATGGCTACACCTTC.

This chain connects TRBV7-3 to TRBJ2-2, with D possibly matching TRBD2 (5 bases). Trimming pared 2 bases from V and 6 bases from J, leaving 10 bases between. Germline V gene lookup returns CDR1 SGHTA and CDR2 FQGTGA. CDR3 length: 14 residues. The CDR3 loop is CASSLGPSSGELFF. The CDR3 nucleotides read TGTGCCAGCAGCTTAGGTCCTAGCTCCGGGGAGCTGTTTTTT.

V gene TRBV9 combines with J gene TRBJ2-3, with 10 positions matching TRBD2. CDR1 is SGDLS, CDR2 YYNGEE, per germline. The CDR3 is 19 residues long. V lost 4 bases, J lost 4 bases, and 18 bases stayed unmatched. The CDR3 DNA follows: TGTGCCAGCAGCACCCGGACAGGGTTAGCGGGGGGCCCTCCAGATACGCAGTATTTT. Its protein product is CASSTRTGLAGGPPDTQYF.

V usage is TRBV5-4 and J usage is TRBJ2-3; the D gene is possibly TRBD1 (6 bases). Germline CDR1 SGHNT, CDR2 YYREEE (reference sequence). The CDR3 is 15 amino acids. V was cut by 2 bases and J by 0 bases, with 10 bases left in between. CDR3: CASSFRGGSTDTQYF. The DNA for the CDR3 is TGTGCCAGCAGCTTCAGGGGTGGGAGCACAGATACGCAGTATTTT.

The V call is TRBV7-8, the J call TRBJ2-1, with D hard to call. The CDR3 consists of 16 residues. Germline loops: CDR1 SGHVS, CDR2 FQNEAQ. The V end was cut by 1 base, the J end by 0 bases, with 10 bases between. The CDR3 DNA follows: TGTGCCAGCAGCTTAGTTCGCCTAAGCTCCTACAATGAGCAGTTCTTC. Residues: CASSLVRLSSYNEQFF.

The chain couples TRBV6-5 to TRBJ1-2; D gene ambiguous. V was trimmed by 5 bases and J by 9 bases, leaving 13 bases between them. Germline CDR1 is MNHEY and CDR2 is SVGAGI. The CDR3 is 12 amino acids. CDR3: CASSELDASYTF. CDR3 bases: TGTGCCAGCAGTGAACTAGACGCTAGCTACACCTTC.